This TCR beta chain was captured in a study of cytomegalovirus exposure and HLA in healthy donors. General observations from the study: Earlier analysis yielded a pattern in which most TCR beta V segments were productive about 90% or about 30% of the time.

A remark on this clone: Its antigen remains unknown.

The PCR employed 60 Vbeta primers together with 13 Jbeta primers. In the original workflow: Approximately 87 million unique TCR beta chains, some 9.9 million shared, were counted in a later analysis. Produced via immunoSEQ multiplex PCR; TCRdb's table is partial and in-frame only. The DNA was the basis for D and trimming; V, J and clone size are from that table. The profile shows about 94,000 clones, 6% to 9% of them singletons. The CDR3 sequence is 12 residues long. V shed 5 bases and J shed 5 bases, with 8 bases lying between them. Germline V lookup: CDR1 SGHVS, CDR2 FNYEAQ. The chain links TRBV7-6 to TRBJ2-3; no clear D gene. Sample: PBMCs. The sequence came from a man aged 45-65 years in good health and CMV-seronegative. The CDR3 nucleotides read TGTGCCAGCAGCGTTTCCGGAGATACGCAGTATTTT. Protein product: CASSVSGDTQYF.